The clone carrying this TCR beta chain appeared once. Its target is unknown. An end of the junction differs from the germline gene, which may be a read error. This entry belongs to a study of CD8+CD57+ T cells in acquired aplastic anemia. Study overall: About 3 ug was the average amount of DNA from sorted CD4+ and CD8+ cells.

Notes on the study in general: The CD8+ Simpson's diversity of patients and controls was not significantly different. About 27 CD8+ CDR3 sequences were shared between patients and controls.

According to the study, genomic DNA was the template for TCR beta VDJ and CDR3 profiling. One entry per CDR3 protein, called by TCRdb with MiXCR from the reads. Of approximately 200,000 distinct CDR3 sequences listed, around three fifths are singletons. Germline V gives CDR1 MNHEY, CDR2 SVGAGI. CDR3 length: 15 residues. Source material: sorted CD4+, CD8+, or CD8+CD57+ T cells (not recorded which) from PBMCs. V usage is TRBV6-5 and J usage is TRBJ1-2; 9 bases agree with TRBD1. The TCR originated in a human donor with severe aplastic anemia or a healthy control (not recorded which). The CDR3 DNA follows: TGTACCAGCAGTTACTCGGGACAGGGTTCTTATGGCTACACCTTC. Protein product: CTSSYSGQGSYGYTF.